This record looks at one T cell receptor (beta chain) sequence and its context. Its cognate antigen is unknown. The sample comes from a study of T-cell reconstitution after alpha-beta-depleted transplantation in children. Study-wide results and caveats: A year had passed since transplant, and T-cell counts and diversity by then came mostly from newly produced T cells.

The CDR3 runs 14 residues. V was clipped by 6 bases and J by 0 bases, with 8 bases between them. Per the germline V gene, CDR1 is SGHDN and CDR2 is FVKESK. As it was prepared, the TCRbeta library received unique molecular identifiers. TCRdb reprocessed the PCR reads with MiXCR, giving one entry per CDR3 protein. Of about 870,000 distinct CDR3 sequences in the sample, 15% to 20% are singletons; the top ten hold around 5.3%. The sequencing used PBMCs, mostly from graft donor cells, collected 360 days after TCRalphabeta/CD19-depleted stem cell transplant. V and J are TRBV14 and TRBJ2-2, with no clear D. The sequence was collected from a male patient between 5 and 17 years old who had a stem cell transplant for acute lymphoblastic leukemia, so the T cells may come from the graft donor. In DNA, the CDR3 is TGTGCCAGCAGGTCAGCAGCGAACACCGGGGAGCTGTTTTTT. Its translation is CASRSAANTGELFF.